This T cell receptor beta chain was identified in a study of T cell responses to AZD1222 COVID-19 vaccine. Clones were read by immunoSEQ multiplex PCR, and TCRdb kept only the in-frame ones, dropping some. This repertoire shows 100,000 to 150,000 clones, about 90% found once; its top ten account for 1.5% to 2%. The V and J ends lost 4 bases and 5 bases respectively, with 5 bases between them. The CDR3 runs to 11 residues. The germline CDR1 and CDR2 sequences are MNHEY and SMNVEV (reference sequence). The material was peripheral blood, obtained 28 days after the second AZD1222 dose. The receptor's source is an adult who received the AZD1222 COVID-19 vaccine. This chain uses TRBV27 with TRBJ1-2; weak D call: TRBD1 (5 bases). The CDR3 DNA is TGTGCCAGCAGTTCAGGGTATGGCTACACCTTC. Protein: CASSSGYGYTF.